Listed here is a single TCR beta chain. The target antigen is unknown. The CDR3 length is 16 residues. CDR1 SGHAT and CDR2 FQNNGV come from the germline V gene. Between the trimmed V and J ends, which lost 3 bases and 4 bases, there was a span of 13 bases. This sample was included in a study of immune evolution from preneoplasia to lung adenocarcinoma. Study outcomes and limitations: Normal lung had the highest top T cell clone frequencies.

TCRdb keeps only in-frame clones here, not all; method: immunoSEQ multiplex PCR. In the table there are about 26,000 clones, roughly 74% of which are singletons. Each case's diagnosis was confirmed by two pathologists on H&E. This chain links TRBV11-2 with TRBJ2-6; the D is unclear. The sequence was collected from a person between 60 and 69 years old with invasive lung adenocarcinoma. Some clones in this sample may be carry-over from other donors' samples. The sequenced sample was FFPE invasive lung adenocarcinoma tissue. In DNA, the CDR3 is TGTGCCAGCAGCTTTGGTCGGGCCCAAGGGGCCAACGTCCTGACTTTC. It encodes CASSFGRAQGANVLTF.